This T cell receptor beta chain was identified during a study of cytomegalovirus exposure and HLA in healthy donors. Overall study results and limits: As confirmed in vitro, a few CMV-associated chains were specific for CMV antigens. Researchers reported from a later analysis that most CMV-associated TCR beta chains appeared HLA-restricted.

Comments on this clone: The antigen is unknown.

The junction had 14 bases not matched to a gene; V was cut back by 5 bases and J by 6 bases. The CDR3 is made up of 18 amino acids. Germline assignment: CDR1 SGHTA and CDR2 FQGTGA. In the PCR, 60 Vbeta and 13 Jbeta primers were used. Original processing methods: Among the unique TCR beta chains that a later analysis counted, roughly 80 million in all, roughly 11 million were shared. Repertoires were generated with immunoSEQ multiplex PCR, while TCRdb's copy carries only in-frame clones and drops some. V and J calls and clone size are copied from that table; D and trimming were computed from the DNA. The data show 250,000 to 350,000 clones, 86% seen once.

This chain links TRBV7-3 with TRBJ2-1, with 12 nucleotides matching TRBD1. Sequences were obtained from PBMCs. The receptor's source is a man aged 35 to 55 in good health and CMV-seropositive. This CDR3 reads CASSLYRDRGRGSNEQFF. In DNA, the CDR3 is TGTGCCAGCAGCCTATACCGGGACAGGGGGCGAGGGTCCAATGAGCAGTTCTTC.